This TCR beta chain was observed in a study of glioma-infiltrating T cells after dendritic cell vaccination. Study at large: Between the early 2000s and the early 2010s, patients got autologous tumor lysate-pulsed dendritic cell vaccines. Study-wide findings and caveats: Estimated pretreatment TIL content predicted outcome after dendritic cell vaccination.

Input was roughly 2.2 ug genomic DNA, or all available if less. Some clones are missing from TCRdb's copy, which holds only in-frame ones; the method was immunoSEQ multiplex PCR. The sample consists of fewer than 85,000 clones, roughly 79% of them appearing once. V gave up 3 bases and J gave up 5 bases; unmatched junction bases: 7. This CDR3 is built from 15 residues. The germline V gene has CDR1 SGHRS and CDR2 YFSETQ. As to this clone: Its target is not known.

The receptor comes from a human donor with glioblastoma. Sequences were derived from blood, sampled before dendritic cell vaccination. The genes are TRBV5-1 and TRBJ2-1; 8 bases align to TRBD1. The DNA of the CDR3 is TGCGCCAGCAGCTCCGGACAGGGATACCACAATGAGCAGTTCTTC. This gives the protein CASSSGQGYHNEQFF.